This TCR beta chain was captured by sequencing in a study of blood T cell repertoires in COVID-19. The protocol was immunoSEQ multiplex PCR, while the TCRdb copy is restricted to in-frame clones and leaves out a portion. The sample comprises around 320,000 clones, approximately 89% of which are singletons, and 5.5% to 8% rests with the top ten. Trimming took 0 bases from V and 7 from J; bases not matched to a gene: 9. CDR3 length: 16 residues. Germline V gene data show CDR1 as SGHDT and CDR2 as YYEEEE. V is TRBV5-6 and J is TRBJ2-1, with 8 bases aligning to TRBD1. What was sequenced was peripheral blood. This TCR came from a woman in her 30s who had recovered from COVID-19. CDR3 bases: TGTGCCAGCAGCTTGGTAGAGAGGACAGGGTCGAATGAGCAGTTCTTC. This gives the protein CASSLVERTGSNEQFF. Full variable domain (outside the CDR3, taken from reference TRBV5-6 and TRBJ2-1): DAGVTQSPTHLIKTRGQQVTLRCSPKSGHDTVSWYQQALGQGPQFIFQYYEEEERQRGNFPDRFSGHQFPNYSSELNVNALLLGDSALYLCASSLVERTGSNEQFFGPGTRLTVL.